The source of this TCR beta chain is a study of blood T cell repertoires in COVID-19. Study overall: From T cells, B-cell-depleted T cells, or PBMCs came the material, which was cDNA or gDNA.

As originally analysed: Reference gene primer amplification in the assay estimated nucleated cell counts. The data were produced by immunoSEQ multiplex PCR, yet TCRdb's version contains in-frame clones alone and is incomplete. For V, J and clone size, that table is used; D and trimming come from the DNA. The sample comprises 60,000 to 85,000 clones, 80% of which are singletons, and 15% to 20% rests with the top ten. Germline trimming cut 6 bases from V and 5 bases from J; bases unmatched to any gene: 10. The CDR3 is 15 amino acids. Germline V gene sequence: CDR1 MNHEY, CDR2 SVGAGI. The sequenced material came from peripheral blood. This clonotype was obtained from an older man who had recovered from COVID-19. The chain couples TRBV6-5 to TRBJ2-7; 10 bases align to TRBD1. The CDR3 DNA follows: TGTGCCAGCAGCCGACCGGGACAGGGGCAGCACGAGCAGTACTTC. It codes for CASSRPGQGQHEQYF.